These 2 T cell receptor beta chains share one sample of origin, sequenced in a study of tumor-infiltrating lymphocytes in primary liver carcinoma (dated by TCRdb to the late 2010s). RNA from unsorted whole blood was extracted with TRIzol reagent, and germline DNA was obtained with the DNeasy Blood & Tissue kit. Sequenced on an Illumina HiSeq 2500. TCRbeta-specific cDNA was reverse-transcribed from roughly 500 ng total RNA using a constant-region primer and ProtoScript II reverse transcriptase. TCRbeta libraries were built with three nested multiplex PCR rounds, a slightly modified ARM-PCR procedure. Multiplex TRBV1-TRBV30 forward primers and a Cbeta reverse primer were used in the first two PCR rounds, each of which was run for roughly 9 cycles. TCRdb ran its own pipeline on the public reads, namely fastp trimming at Q25 and MiXCR clone calling, and kept in-frame beta chains. Every entry covers one CDR3 protein and lists the most common genes and DNA from its rows. A total of some 200,000 distinct CDR3 sequences appear in this sample, approximately 65% of them only once. Of the sample, about 7.1% is held by the ten largest clones.

Specimen: peripheral blood. These receptors all come from a woman aged 60-70 years with primary liver carcinoma and hepatitis B virus infection.

This sequence joins TRBV28 and TRBJ2-3; no reliable D call. Germline CDR1 reads MDHEN; CDR2 reads SYDVKM. This CDR3 comprises 18 residues. The V end was cut by 5 bases, the J end by 7 bases, with 28 bases between. The CDR3 is CASSTPLSLTWETYTQYF. The CDR3 bases are TGTGCCAGCAGTACCCCTTTGTCTTTAACATGGGAAACATATACGCAGTATTTT.

Note on this clonotype: Its ends do not fully match the called genes, so a read error is possible. The DNA for the CDR3 is TGTGCCAGCAGCTTAGGAACTAGAAGAACCAGGGAACTGTTTTTT. This codes for CASSLGTRRTRELFF. V usage is TRBV11-3 and J usage is TRBJ2-2; D possibly matches TRBD1 or TRBD2 (5 bases each). The germline gives CDR1 SGHNT, CDR2 YENEEA. The CDR3 has 15 residues.